This paragraph covers one T cell receptor (beta chain) sequence. The nonmyeloablative bone marrow transplants came from related graft donors, with transient mixed chimerism. This record belongs to a study of Tregs in tolerant kidney transplant recipients. CDR3 length equals 21 residues. Germline-derived CDR1 and CDR2 are LNHNV and YYDKDF (reference sequence). V was pared by 0 bases and J by 3 bases, with 12 bases of the junction left unmatched. The assay was immunoSEQ multiplex PCR, and TCRdb's table has in-frame clones only and misses some. The sample has 65,000 to 85,000 clones, roughly 91% seen once; the top ten hold around 1.6%.

This specimen was CD4+ T cells from blood (PBMCs), taken 24 months after the transplant. The V call is TRBV15, the J call TRBJ2-3; 16 bases agree with TRBD2. The clonotype was recovered from a human patient who received a combined kidney and bone marrow transplant. Some T cells may possibly be graft donor cells. The CDR3 loop is CATSRDSVGTSGRASTDTQYF. Written as DNA, the CDR3 is TGTGCCACCAGCAGAGATTCGGTAGGGACTAGCGGGAGGGCATCGACAGATACGCAGTATTTT.